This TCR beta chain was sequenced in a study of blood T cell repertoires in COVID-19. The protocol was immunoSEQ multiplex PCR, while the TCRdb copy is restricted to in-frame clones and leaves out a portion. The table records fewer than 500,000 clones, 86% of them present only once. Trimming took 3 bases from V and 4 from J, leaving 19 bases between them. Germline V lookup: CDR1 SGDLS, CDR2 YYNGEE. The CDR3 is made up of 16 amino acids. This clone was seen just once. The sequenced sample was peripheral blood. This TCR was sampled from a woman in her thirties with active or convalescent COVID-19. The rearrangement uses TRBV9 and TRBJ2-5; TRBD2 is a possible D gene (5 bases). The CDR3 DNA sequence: TGTGCCAGCAGCGCGTCAACTAGTTCTATCGTAGAGACCCAGTACTTC. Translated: CASSASTSSIVETQYF. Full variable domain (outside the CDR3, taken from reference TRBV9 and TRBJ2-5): DSGVTQTPKHLITATGQRVTLRCSPRSGDLSVYWYQQSLDQGLQFLIQYYNGEERAKGNILERFSAQQFPDLHSELNLSSLELGDSALYFCASSASTSSIVETQYFGPGTRLLVL.